This T cell receptor (beta chain) is drawn from a study of blood T cell repertoires in COVID-19. Study context: Italy, Spain and the United States were the sources of the convalescent and acute COVID-19 samples. Sample material is recorded as cDNA or gDNA derived from T cells, B-cell-depleted T cells, or PBMCs.

V lost 3 bases to trimming and J lost 7 bases, with 9 bases between them. The germline gives CDR1 DFQATT, CDR2 SNEGSKA (reference sequence). This CDR3 has 11 amino acids. Original processing notes: Amplification from reference gene primers served as the basis for estimated nucleated cell counts. Produced via immunoSEQ multiplex PCR; TCRdb's table is partial and in-frame only. V, J and clone size are taken as reported in that table, and D and trimming were inferred from the DNA itself. The profile covers approximately 70,000 clones, with 80% to 90% appearing a single time and 6% to 8% taken by the ten largest. This clone is a singleton in its sample.

Input material: peripheral blood. The clonotype originates from a woman older than 75 with active COVID-19. The chain is built from TRBV20-1 and TRBJ2-5, with D unclear. This chain's CDR3 is CSASPPGTQYF. The CDR3 DNA is TGCAGTGCTAGTCCACCGGGGACCCAGTACTTC.